This T cell receptor beta chain stems from a study of T cell changes during pregnancy in multiple sclerosis. TCRdb keeps only in-frame clones here, not all; method: immunoSEQ multiplex PCR. The repertoire has about 18,000 clones, about 87% of them found once; the top ten carry approximately 12%. Trimming shortened V by 7 bases and J by 4 bases, and 13 bases separated the two germline ends. Looked up from germline, CDR1 is SEHNR and CDR2 is FQNEAQ (reference sequence). CDR3 length: 13 amino acids. The TCR sequence derives from a female donor in good health, enrolled as a control in a pregnancy study. The chain employs TRBV7-9 and TRBJ1-2, with D possibly being TRBD1 (6 bases). The material was CD8+ T cells from peripheral blood mononuclear cells, obtained in the third trimester of pregnancy. The CDR3 is CASMGQNAYGYTF. The CDR3 DNA reads TGTGCCAGCATGGGACAAAACGCCTATGGCTACACCTTC.